The present T cell receptor beta chain was sequenced within a study of T cell changes during pregnancy in multiple sclerosis. Using immunoSEQ multiplex PCR, the repertoire was profiled, and TCRdb retains in-frame clones only, with some absent. The data show 35,000 to 50,000 clones, with 87% seen just once and roughly 0.9% held by the top ten. The material was CD4+ T cells from peripheral blood mononuclear cells, obtained after pregnancy. This clonotype was obtained from a female donor with multiple sclerosis, enrolled in a pregnancy study.

CDR3 sequence reads: CASSLTPRGTDTQYF. As DNA, the CDR3 is TGTGCCAGCAGCTTAACCCCCCGGGGCACAGATACGCAGTATTTT. This chain links TRBV7-3 with TRBJ2-3; D gene unclear. Trimming shortened V by 0 bases and J by 1 base, and 8 bases separated the two germline ends. CDR1 and CDR2 from the germline V gene are SGHTA and FQGTGA. CDR3 size: 15 residues.